Presented here are 26 T cell receptor beta chains from one specimen sequenced in a study of cytomegalovirus exposure and HLA in healthy donors. The study ran its PCR with 60 Vbeta and 13 Jbeta primers. The repertoire was sequenced with immunoSEQ multiplex PCR; TCRdb's copy has only in-frame clones and lacks some. The data show 100,000 to 140,000 clones, more than 70% seen once. The sample taken for sequencing was PBMCs. The receptors shown here come from a man younger than 40 in good health and CMV-seronegative.

This clone was seen a single time. This chain links TRBV29-1 with TRBJ2-7; 8 bases agree with TRBD2. The CDR3 contains 15 residues. Germline loops: CDR1 SQVTM, CDR2 ANQGSEA. Trimming cost V 2 bases and J 3 bases; bases outside gene matches: 9. As DNA, the CDR3 is TGCAGCGTTGAAATCCCGGGGGGGAAAAACTACGAGCAGTACTTC. This translates into CSVEIPGGKNYEQYF.

As concerns this clone: The same CDR3 arises from other DNA sequences in this sample as well. The chain couples TRBV28 to TRBJ2-7, with 9 bases fitting TRBD1. J lost 0 bases, V lost 6 bases, and 3 bases had no gene match. CDR1 is MDHEN, CDR2 SYDVKM, per germline. The CDR3 is made up of 14 amino acids. The CDR3 bases are TGTGCCAGCAGACGACAGGGGGACTCCTACGAGCAGTACTTC. This sequence encodes CASRRQGDSYEQYF.

The CDR3 sequence is CASTIESDGQSNTEAFF. DNA of the CDR3: TGTGCCAGCACCATAGAATCGGACGGACAATCGAACACTGAAGCTTTCTTT. The chain has TRBV7-6 and TRBJ1-1; D is perhaps TRBD1 (5 bases). Trimming took off 7 bases at V and 1 base at J, with 22 bases between the two ends. This CDR3 spans 17 amino acids. Germline V gives CDR1 SGHVS, CDR2 FNYEAQ. The full variable domain, rest sourced from reference TRBV7-6 and TRBJ1-1, is GAGVSQSPRYKVTKRGQDVALRCDPISGHVSLYWYRQALGQGPEFLTYFNYEAQQDKSGLPNDRFSAERPEGSISTLTIQRTEQRDSAMYRCASTIESDGQSNTEAFFGQGTRLTVV.

V gene TRBV2 combines with J gene TRBJ2-6; 9 bases are shared with TRBD1. CDR1 and CDR2 (germline): SNHLY, FYNNEI. V lost 7 bases and J lost 0; bases outside the gene matches: 13. The CDR3 has 19 amino acids. The CDR3 nucleotides are TGTGCCAGCAAAGGACAGGGGCCCCCCGGGCTCTCTGGGGCCAACGTCCTGACTTTC. Translation: CASKGQGPPGLSGANVLTF.

The chain links TRBV9 to TRBJ2-5; TRBD2 matches at 13 bases. Germline V gene data show CDR1 as SGDLS and CDR2 as YYNGEE. This CDR3 comprises 16 residues. J was trimmed by 5 bases and V by 4 bases; bases with no gene match: 8. As DNA, the CDR3 is TGTGCCAGCAGCCCAAGGACTAGCGGGAGTGTCGAGACCCAGTACTTC. Translated, it gives CASSPRTSGSVETQYF. Full variable domain (missing parts from reference TRBV9 and TRBJ2-5): DSGVTQTPKHLITATGQRVTLRCSPRSGDLSVYWYQQSLDQGLQFLIQYYNGEERAKGNILERFSAQQFPDLHSELNLSSLELGDSALYFCASSPRTSGSVETQYFGPGTRLLVL.

The rearrangement joins TRBV6-6 to TRBJ2-7; D is uncertain. Germline V gene sequence: CDR1 MNHNY, CDR2 SVGAGI (reference sequence). The CDR3 spans 12 residues. V lost 2 bases, J lost 4 bases, and 6 bases lay in between. The CDR3 loop reads CASSYGPYEQYF. CDR3 DNA sequence: TGTGCCAGCAGTTACGGCCCTTACGAGCAGTACTTC.

The chain recombines TRBV7-9 with TRBJ2-5; D may be TRBD1 (6 bases). V was cut by 4 bases and J by 5 bases, with 14 bases left in between. The CDR3 consists of 14 residues. Germline CDR1 and CDR2: SEHNR and FQNEAQ (reference sequence). The DNA of the CDR3 is TGTGCCAGCAGCTCGTGGACAGCCGAGGAGACCCAGTACTTC. Translating it yields CASSSWTAEETQYF.

The J gene is TRBJ2-7, the V gene TRBV29-1; TRBD2 agrees at 9 bases. The germline V gene encodes CDR1 SQVTM and CDR2 ANQGSEA. Trimming cost V 7 bases and J 9 bases; bases outside gene matches: 10. There are 12 residues in the CDR3. CDR3 nucleotides: TGCAGCGCTAGCGGGAACTCGGCCGGGCAGTACTTC. The encoded protein is CSASGNSAGQYF.

The chain employs TRBV6-4 and TRBJ1-2; 9 nucleotides align to TRBD1. From germline, CDR1 is MRHNA and CDR2 SNTAGT. CDR3 length: 15 amino acids. Trimming at V came to 3 bases and at J to 4 bases, leaving 6 bases not matched to a gene. The CDR3 region is CASSEDVTGGYGYTF. DNA of the CDR3: TGTGCCAGCAGTGAAGACGTGACAGGGGGCTATGGCTACACCTTC.

The chain recombines TRBV30 with TRBJ2-3; 7 positions match TRBD1. CDR3 length equals 13 residues. Germline V gives CDR1 GTSNPN, CDR2 SVGIG (reference sequence). Trimming at V came to 0 bases and at J to 8 bases, leaving 5 bases not matched to a gene. The CDR3 protein is CAWSVRGGGTQYF. The DNA of the CDR3 is TGTGCCTGGAGTGTAAGAGGGGGCGGTACGCAGTATTTT.

The chain links TRBV5-1 to TRBJ2-5; 11 nucleotides agree with TRBD2. The J call may be in error: the DNA end matches TRBJ2-7 better. The CDR3 contains 15 residues. Germline V gives CDR1 SGHRS, CDR2 YFSETQ. CDR3 DNA sequence: TGCGCCAGCAAACCATCAGGACTAGCGGGCTACGAGCAGTACTTC. Translated: CASKPSGLAGYEQYF.

The chain combines TRBV28 with TRBJ1-6; no definite D call. Germline CDR1 and CDR2: MDHEN and SYDVKM. The CDR3 covers 12 residues. V was pared by 6 bases and J by 7 bases, with 7 bases between. CDR3 sequence reads: CASRDLNSPLHF. CDR3 nucleotide sequence: TGTGCCAGCAGGGACTTAAATTCACCCCTCCACTTT.

This clone was picked up one time. This rearrangement joins TRBV7-6 to TRBJ1-1; D is possibly TRBD1 (5 bases). The CDR3 loop spans 16 amino acids. Germline V gene lookup returns CDR1 SGHVS and CDR2 FNYEAQ. V was trimmed by 0 bases and J by 1 base, leaving 12 bases between them. Written as DNA, the CDR3 is TGTGCCAGCAGCTTAGCGGGGCGGCAGGGGAACACTGAAGCTTTCTTT. As protein: CASSLAGRQGNTEAFF.

The chain joins TRBV7-9 to TRBJ2-7; 8 bases agree with TRBD2. With V trimmed by 2 bases and J by 2 bases, 5 bases remained unmatched. Germline loops: CDR1 SEHNR, CDR2 FQNEAQ (reference sequence). The length of the CDR3 is 15 residues. Written as DNA, the CDR3 is TGTGCCAGCAGCTTACGTACTAGCGGCCCCTACGAGCAGTACTTC. It is translated as CASSLRTSGPYEQYF.

V gene TRBV28 combines with J gene TRBJ2-5; the match to TRBD1 covers 9 bases. The DNA end is a closer match to TRBJ2-7, so the J assignment may be wrong. This CDR3 is 14 amino acids long. CDR1 and CDR2 (germline): MDHEN, SYDVKM. CDR3 protein: CASRRGTGTYEQYF. As DNA, the CDR3 is TGTGCCAGCAGGCGAGGGACAGGGACTTACGAGCAGTACTTC.

This sequence joins TRBV7-2 and TRBJ2-1; 9 bases map to TRBD1. The V gene end was trimmed by 2 bases and the J gene end by 2 bases; junction bases not matched to a gene: 1. This CDR3 contains 15 residues. Germline V gene data show CDR1 as SGHTA and CDR2 as FQGNSA. The CDR3 nucleotides read TGTGCCAGCAGCTTAAACAGGGGGCCCTACAATGAGCAGTTCTTC. Its translation is CASSLNRGPYNEQFF.

This clone was picked up one time. This chain uses TRBV7-8 with TRBJ2-5; possible D gene TRBD2, 7 bases. Trimming left V 5 bases short and J 4 bases short, with 20 bases between. In germline, CDR1 is SGHVS, CDR2 FQNEAQ. The length of the CDR3 is 16 residues. The DNA for the CDR3 is TGTGCCAGCAGCCCCGTGCCGGGGGGCCGGGGAGAGACCCAGTACTTC. As protein: CASSPVPGGRGETQYF.

Note on this clone: The junction differs from germline at one of its ends, possibly a read error. The chain links TRBV28 to TRBJ2-4, with TRBD1 matching over 8 bases. Germline CDR1 reads MDHEN; CDR2 reads SYDVKM. The CDR3 runs to 9 residues. CDR3 loop: CASKQGECF. CDR3 sequence (DNA): TGTGCCAGCAAACAGGGGGAGTGCTTC.

The chain couples TRBV11-2 to TRBJ1-2; D is unclear. Trimming took off 2 bases at V and 2 bases at J, with 9 bases between the two ends. The CDR3 sequence is 14 residues long. The germline gives CDR1 SGHAT, CDR2 FQNNGV. CDR3 protein: CASSLNFGNYGYTF. The CDR3 DNA sequence: TGTGCCAGCAGCTTAAACTTCGGGAACTATGGCTACACCTTC.

The table lists this clone with a few counts. The chain joins TRBV11-3 to TRBJ2-7; 11 bases line up with TRBD2. CDR1 SGHNT and CDR2 YENEEA come from the germline V gene. The CDR3 consists of 15 residues. With 5 bases clipped from V and 3 bases from J, the junction kept 6 bases outside the gene matches. The CDR3: CASSLLAGDGYEQYF. The DNA of the CDR3 is TGTGCCAGCAGCCTACTAGCGGGAGATGGCTACGAGCAGTACTTC.

This clone was observed a single time. The chain is built from TRBV5-8 and TRBJ2-5, with D unclear. Germline CDR1 and CDR2: SGHTS and YDEGEE. The CDR3 spans 11 residues. V was cut by 1 base and J by 5 bases, with 3 bases left in between. CDR3 sequence: CASSLQETQYF. DNA of the CDR3: TGTGCCAGCAGCTTGCAGGAGACCCAGTACTTC.

V gene TRBV7-2 combines with J gene TRBJ2-5, with D perhaps TRBD2 (5 bases). Deletions cut 4 bases from V and 0 bases from J, with 12 bases between. The CDR3 extends over 15 amino acids. CDR1 is SGHTA, CDR2 FQGNSA, per germline. DNA for the CDR3: TGTGCCAGCAGCTCCCCTACGGGGTACCAAGAGACCCAGTACTTC. It translates to CASSSPTGYQETQYF.

The chain combines TRBV18 with TRBJ2-5; TRBD2 matches 9 bases. V lost 3 bases, J lost 5 bases, and 7 bases stayed unmatched. The CDR3 has 15 residues. CDR1 and CDR2 (germline): KGHSH, LQKENI. The DNA for the CDR3 is TGTGCCAGCTCACCTACGGTAGCGGGGGAGGAGACCCAGTACTTC. Its translation: CASSPTVAGEETQYF.

The V and J genes are TRBV7-3 and TRBJ2-1; 9 positions agree with TRBD2. V lost 5 bases and J lost 9; bases outside the gene matches: 14. Germline lookup yields CDR1 SGHTA and CDR2 FQGTGA. The CDR3 covers 16 residues. CDR3 in amino acids: CASSREAGGGHFEQFF. The CDR3 DNA reads as TGTGCCAGCAGCCGGGAGGCGGGAGGGGGCCATTTTGAGCAGTTCTTC.

The V gene is TRBV5-1, the J gene TRBJ2-5, with 8 bases lining up with TRBD2. Judging by the DNA end, TRBJ2-7 fits better; the J call may be wrong. Germline values: CDR1 SGHRS, CDR2 YFSETQ. The CDR3 length is 16 residues. DNA of the CDR3: TGCGCCAGCAGCTTGGAGTTACGGGGGGGATCCTACGAGCAGTACTTC. Its protein is CASSLELRGGSYEQYF.

The gene calls are TRBV6-5 and TRBJ1-5; possible D gene TRBD1, 6 bases. This CDR3 spans 13 amino acids. CDR1 is MNHEY, CDR2 SVGAGI, per germline. V gave up 5 bases and J gave up 7 bases, with 12 bases separating them. In nucleotides, the CDR3 is TGTGCCAGCAGTCCACAGGGAAGGCAGCCCCAGCATTTT. Translated: CASSPQGRQPQHF.